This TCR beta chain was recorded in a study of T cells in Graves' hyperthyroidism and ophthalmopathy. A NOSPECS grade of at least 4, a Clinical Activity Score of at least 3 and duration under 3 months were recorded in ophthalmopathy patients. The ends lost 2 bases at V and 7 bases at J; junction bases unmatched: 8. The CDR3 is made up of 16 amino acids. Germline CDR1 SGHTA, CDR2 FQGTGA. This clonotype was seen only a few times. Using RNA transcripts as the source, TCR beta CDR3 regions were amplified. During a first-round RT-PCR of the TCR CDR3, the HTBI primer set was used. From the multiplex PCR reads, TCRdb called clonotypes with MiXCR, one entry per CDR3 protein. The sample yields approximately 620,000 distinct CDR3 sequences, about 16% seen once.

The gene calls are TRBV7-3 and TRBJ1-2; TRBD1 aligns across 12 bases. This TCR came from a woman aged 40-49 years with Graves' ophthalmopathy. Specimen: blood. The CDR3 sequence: CASSLSGQGATSGYTF. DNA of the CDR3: TGTGCCAGCAGCTTATCGGGACAGGGGGCTACTAGTGGCTACACCTTC.